The present entry profiles one T cell receptor beta chain with its context. Its target antigen remains unknown. Per-base qualities were not stored, and no clone one base away is much larger. Libraries came from the immunoSEQ multiplex PCR assay. As for the authors' bioinformatics: A statistical classification framework was built for diagnosing cytomegalovirus status from the catalog of TCR beta chain sequences. TCRdb mirrors the immuneACCESS table, restricted to in-frame sequences. Some clones are absent from its copies; in checked studies, under half trace to an unresolved V gene, and the reason for the others is unknown. Clone size and the V and J calls come from that table; the DNA yielded D and trimming. The sample table holds around 300,000 clones, of which roughly 86% were seen once. In total, the top ten clones hold around 0.96% of the sample. The donors were included in the validation cohort of over a hundred subjects, a group kept apart from the approximately 700-subject first cohort.

This sample was included in a study of cytomegalovirus exposure and HLA in healthy donors (dated by TCRdb to 2017 to 2019). The study in broad terms: A later analysis indicated that the 95 to 150 validation repertoires were generated on the platform also employed for the approximately 700 repertoires of the first cohort. In addition to the first cohort of 650 to 750 subjects, a separate validation cohort of approximately 130 different subjects was used. The study aimed to test whether signatures of past pathogen exposure could be identified by cataloging public T cell receptors. To predict cytomegalovirus infection status, the study combined high-throughput TCR immunosequencing, statistical association of individual TCRs with disease status, and machine learning.

There are 17 amino acids in the CDR3, from cysteine to phenylalanine inclusive. The kept DNA is CDR3 alone, 51 bases in frame from the first base. Trimmed from V: 6 bases; trimmed from J: 4 bases; junction bases lacking a gene match: 17. Reading the germline V gene gives CDR1 SGHAT and CDR2 FQNNGV. What the research found in general, with its limitations: In a later analysis, TCRs clustered in the first cohort were found to also tend to co-occur in the roughly 130 validation repertoires, with approximately 94% of cluster scores above 0. The authors suggested that the approach could potentially be generalized to other disease states and immunological phenotypes. A total of 150 to 200 TCR beta chains were listed by the study as associated with cytomegalovirus. In vitro tests confirmed that three of the cytomegalovirus-associated TCR beta chains recognize cytomegalovirus antigens. Most TCR sequences were seen in very few donors, while some public TCRs were found in many individuals. The validation cohort had no HLA typing available for a later analysis, so co-occurrence within that cohort was assessed over all 130 or so repertoires. The classifier was reported to diagnose cytomegalovirus status with high specificity and sensitivity in both the original cohort and the validation cohort.

This receptor was taken from a man younger than 40 in good health and CMV-seronegative. Recombination connected TRBV11-2 to TRBJ1-1; 7 central nucleotides agree with TRBD1. The sample taken for sequencing was PBMCs. The CDR3 protein: CASRPTPGTEKATEAFF. The sequenced DNA: TGTGCCAGCAGACCAACCCCCGGGACAGAGAAGGCCACTGAAGCTTTCTTT.